The rows below give T cell receptor beta chains drawn from one sample of a study of T cell responses to AZD1222 COVID-19 vaccine. Assay used: immunoSEQ multiplex PCR; TCRdb lists only in-frame clones, some missing. This table has about 86,000 clones, approximately 89% appearing once. Sequences were derived from peripheral blood, sampled 28 days after the second AZD1222 dose. These receptors came from an adult who received the AZD1222 COVID-19 vaccine. Each CDR3 is given with its conserved first and last residue. Fields, in order: D gene, clone size, V gene, J gene, CDR3 protein, CDR3 DNA. A D gene is named only where the DNA matches it firmly. Not every row has a clone size; where given, it reads once, few, many or a size class.

TRBD2	-	TRBV5-5	TRBJ2-3	CASSFTGGPADTQYF	TGTGCCAGCAGCTTTACGGGGGGGCCCGCAGATACGCAGTATTTT
-	-	TRBV19	TRBJ2-5	CASSRRTVTQETQYF	TGTGCCAGTAGTCGCAGGACAGTTACTCAAGAGACCCAGTACTTC
-	-	TRBV20-1	TRBJ1-1	CSASSRVNTEAFF	TGCAGTGCTAGTAGCCGCGTGAACACTGAAGCTTTCTTT
TRBD1	-	TRBV20-1	TRBJ1-1	CSADRGTEAFF	TGCAGTGCTGACAGGGGGACTGAAGCTTTCTTT
-	-	TRBV19	TRBJ2-2	CASSINTANTGELFF	TGTGCCAGTAGTATCAACACCGCGAACACCGGGGAGCTGTTTTTT
-	once	TRBV2	TRBJ1-2	CASSPIQTRGVGRDGYTF	TGTGCCAGCAGCCCGATACAGACCCGGGGGGTGGGAAGGGATGGCTACACCTTC
-	-	TRBV7-9	TRBJ1-1	CASSYSEGTTEAFF	TGTGCCAGCAGCTATTCAGAGGGGACCACTGAAGCTTTCTTT
-	-	TRBV6-1	TRBJ2-5	CASSEWVHLQETQYF	TGTGCCAGCAGTGAATGGGTACATCTACAAGAGACCCAGTACTTC
TRBD2	-	TRBV5-4	TRBJ2-1	CASSSLAGGQGEQFF	TGTGCCAGCAGCTCACTAGCGGGGGGGCAAGGTGAGCAGTTCTTC
-	once	TRBV5-4	TRBJ2-7	CASSLYREYEQYF	TGTGCCAGCAGCTTGTACAGGGAGTACGAGCAGTACTTC
-	-	TRBV2	TRBJ1-2	CASSSERHSHYGYTF	TGTGCCAGCAGTTCGGAACGACACTCCCATTATGGCTACACCTTC